These 24 T cell receptor beta chains came from one sample sequenced in a study of tumor-infiltrating lymphocytes in primary liver carcinoma. From unsorted bulk tissue weighing roughly 19-32 mg, DNA and RNA were co-extracted. The template, approximately 500 ng total RNA, yielded TCR beta cDNA made with a constant-region primer. Slightly modified ARM-PCR with three nested multiplex PCR rounds yielded TCR beta libraries. The study ran its first two PCR rounds for approximately 10 cycles each, using TRBV1-TRBV30 forward primers and a C-beta reverse primer. TCRdb ran MiXCR on the multiplex PCR reads and lists one entry per CDR3 protein. The data hold tens of thousands of distinct CDR3 sequences, with roughly two thirds observed a single time. Sequenced material: tumor-adjacent normal liver tissue. The receptor set was obtained from a middle-aged man with primary liver carcinoma and hepatitis B virus infection.

This clonotype was recorded many times. V and J are TRBV7-9 and TRBJ1-2; D is possibly TRBD1 (5 bases). Trimming took off 5 bases at V and 8 bases at J, with 18 bases between the two ends. Germline V gene sequence: CDR1 SEHNR, CDR2 FQNEAQ (reference sequence). The CDR3 contains 14 residues. This CDR3 reads CASSTSGGELGYTF. Here the CDR3 DNA reads TGTGCCAGCAGCACATCTGGGGGAGAGCTGGGCTACACCTTC.

V usage is TRBV6-5 and J usage is TRBJ1-2; D remains ambiguous. Germline-derived CDR1 and CDR2 are MNHEY and SVGAGI. Trimming removed 6 bases from V and 6 bases from J, with 14 bases in between. The CDR3 is 13 residues long. The CDR3 DNA follows: TGTGCCAGCAGCCTACCTGGGAGCCATGGCTACACCTTC. It codes for CASSLPGSHGYTF.

With regard to this clonotype: A read error may explain this, as a much larger clone is one base away. The genes are TRBV5-1 and TRBJ2-6; 10 nucleotides agree with TRBD1. The germline V gene has CDR1 SGHRS and CDR2 YFSETQ. The CDR3 consists of 16 residues. The CDR3 DNA is TGCGCCACCTCGACAGGGGGCAGCTCTGGGACCAACGTCCTGACTTTC. It is translated as CATSTGGSSGTNVLTF. Using reference TRBV5-1 and TRBJ2-6 for the parts outside the CDR3, the full variable domain is KAGVTQTPRYLIKTRGQQVTLSCSPISGHRSVSWYQQTPGQGLQFLFEYFSETQRNKGNFPGRFSGRQFSNSRSEMNVSTLELGDSALYLCATSTGGSSGTNVLTFGAGSRLTVL.

The genes are TRBV6-5 and TRBJ2-7; D is ambiguous. The CDR3 is 12 amino acids. V shed 5 bases and J shed 3 bases, with 8 bases lying between them. Looked up from germline, CDR1 is MNHEY and CDR2 is SVGAGI. CDR3 region: CASSSTIYEQYF. The CDR3 region has the DNA TGTGCCAGCAGTAGCACAATCTACGAGCAGTACTTC.

On this clonotype itself: A read error may be the cause here, since a much bigger clone is one base away. J is TRBJ2-5 and V is TRBV28, with 10 bases aligning to TRBD2. CDR1 is MDHEN, CDR2 SYDVKM, per germline. With V trimmed by 5 bases and J by 4 bases, 7 bases remained unmatched. This CDR3 comprises 15 residues. The DNA for the CDR3 is TGTGCCAGCAGTACACTAATAGCGGGGGGAGAGACCCAGTACTTC. Translation gives CASSTLIAGGETQYF.

Concerning this clonotype: No conserved phenylalanine or tryptophan is present at the end of the CDR3, so a read error is the likely explanation. The J gene is TRBJ2-1, the V gene TRBV29-1; D perhaps matches TRBD2 (6 bases). The CDR3 runs to 17 residues. The germline V gene encodes CDR1 SQVTM and CDR2 ANQGSEA. Trimming stripped 1 base from V and 0 bases from J, with 16 bases between. The CDR3 sequence: CSVEGGRSGGSYNEQFL. As DNA, the CDR3 is TGCAGCGTTGAAGGTGGGAGGAGTGGAGGCTCCTACAATGAGCAGTTCCTC.

As for this clonotype: Possible read error: a much larger clone is one base away. The rearrangement joins TRBV28 to TRBJ2-7; D uncertain. CDR1 is MDHEN and CDR2 is SYDVKM in the germline V gene. Trimming pared 6 bases from V and 4 bases from J, leaving 7 bases between. The CDR3 totals 11 residues. The CDR3 loop reads CASRFRYEQYF. The CDR3 nucleotides read TGTGCCAGCAGATTTAGATACGAGCAGTACTTC.

A word on this clonotype: This could be a read error, since a much larger clone is one nucleotide away. Here the CDR3 reads CAILPSSGSTDMQYF. The CDR3 nucleotides are TGTGCCATCCTCCCATCTAGCGGGAGCACAGATATGCAGTATTTT. The chain uses TRBV28 and TRBJ2-3; 10 nucleotides agree with TRBD2. In germline, CDR1 is MDHEN, CDR2 SYDVKM. The CDR3 runs 15 residues.

This clonotype was recorded once. No conserved phenylalanine or tryptophan ends this CDR3, so it is likely a read error. V usage is TRBV11-2 and J usage is TRBJ2-1; unclear D gene. The CDR3 is 16 amino acids. Germline-derived CDR1 and CDR2 are SGHAT and FQNNGV. The CDR3 sequence is CASSLELLVGMNEQFL. DNA of the CDR3: TGTGCCAGCAGTTTAGAGCTCCTAGTGGGGATGAATGAGCAGTTCCTC.

Of note for this clonotype: At one of its ends the junction is not consistent with the germline gene, which may arise from a read error. The chain is built from TRBV4-1 and TRBJ2-2, with 8 bases aligning to TRBD2. This CDR3 spans 17 amino acids. CDR1 and CDR2 (germline): MGHRA, YSYEKL. CDR3 DNA sequence: TGCGCCAGGAGCCAAGATAGAGCGGGAGCGAACACCGGGGAGCTGTTTTTT. As protein: CARSQDRAGANTGELFF.

With regard to this clonotype: At one of its ends the junction is not consistent with the germline gene, which may arise from a read error. This rearrangement joins TRBV6-5 to TRBJ2-6; the D gene is possibly TRBD1 (5 bases). The CDR3 is 15 residues long. Per germline, CDR1 MNHEY and CDR2 SVGAGI. For the CDR3, the DNA is TGTGCCAGCAGTCCCGACCTTACTGGGGCCAAGGTCCTGACTTTC. The encoded protein is CASSPDLTGAKVLTF.

Points on this clonotype: A much larger clone is a single base away; this may be a read error. V usage is TRBV30 and J usage is TRBJ2-1; D is undetermined. This CDR3 contains 15 residues. CDR1 GTSNPN and CDR2 SVGIG come from the germline V gene (reference sequence). The CDR3 DNA reads TGTGCCTGGAAACCGCAAGGAGAGCCCTACAATAAGCAGTTCTTC. Translated: CAWKPQGEPYNKQFF.

Of note for this clonotype: A read error may produce the germline difference seen at one junction end. The V and J genes are TRBV5-1 and TRBJ2-1; D remains ambiguous. Germline V lookup: CDR1 SGHRS, CDR2 YFSETQ. The CDR3 consists of 15 residues. CDR3 amino acids: CASSLELGSYNEQLF. DNA of the CDR3: TGCGCCAGCAGCTTGGAGCTGGGCTCCTACAATGAGCAGTTATTC. Variable domain in full (rest from reference TRBV5-1 and TRBJ2-1): KAGVTQTPRYLIKTRGQQVTLSCSPISGHRSVSWYQQTPGQGLQFLFEYFSETQRNKGNFPGRFSGRQFSNSRSEMNVSTLELGDSALYLCASSLELGSYNEQLFGPGTRLTVL.

A word on this clonotype: This likely comes from a read error, as the CDR3 has no conserved phenylalanine or tryptophan at its end. The J gene is TRBJ2-1, the V gene TRBV4-1; D may be TRBD2 (5 bases). CDR1 and CDR2 (germline): MGHRA, YSYEKL. This CDR3 region has 18 residues. CDR3 in amino acids: CASSQRLSDYQDYDEQFS. CDR3 in DNA: TGCGCCAGCAGCCAACGCTTAAGTGACTACCAAGACTACGATGAGCAGTTCTCC.

A word on this clonotype: A much larger clone lies one base from this, so it may be a read error. The chain joins TRBV10-3 to TRBJ2-1; 8 bases line up with TRBD2. CDR3 length equals 16 residues. CDR1 is ENHRY, CDR2 SYGVKD, per germline. V dropped 8 bases and J dropped 2; count of bases not matched to a gene: 11. CDR3 in amino acids: CAIGGASGRTYNEQFF. The CDR3, as DNA: TGTGCCATCGGTGGGGCTAGCGGGCGTACCTACAATGAGCAGTTCTTC.

This clonotype turned up a few times. A read error may account for a junction end that differs from germline. The CDR3 reads CATSESGRFINGYTF. In nucleotides, the CDR3 is TGTGCCACAAGTGAATCGGGGCGATTTATTAATGGCTACACCTTC. V usage is TRBV24-1 and J usage is TRBJ1-2; a possible D gene is TRBD1 (5 bases). From germline, CDR1 is KGHDR and CDR2 SFDVKD. There are 15 residues in the CDR3.

About this clonotype: Just one base apart from a much larger clone, this may be a read error. V and J are TRBV29-1 and TRBJ2-1; 8 bases align to TRBD1. Germline-derived CDR1 and CDR2 are SQVTM and ANQGSEA. This CDR3 is built from 15 residues. The CDR3 loop reads CSAPVPDRAYNEQLF. CDR3 nucleotide sequence: TGCAGCGCCCCGGTCCCGGACAGGGCCTACAATGAGCAGCTCTTC.

This chain uses TRBV11-2 with TRBJ2-1; tentatively, D is TRBD2 (5 bases). This CDR3 is built from 16 residues. Trimming removed 5 bases at V and 7 bases at J, with 21 bases between. CDR1 is SGHAT, CDR2 FQNNGV, per germline. DNA for the CDR3: TGTGCCAGCAGCCCCCCCCCGCGCGGGCAGGTAAATGAGCAGTTCTTC. It encodes CASSPPPRGQVNEQFF.

Comment on this clonotype: A much more abundant neighbour one base away suggests this may be a read error. V usage is TRBV28 and J usage is TRBJ1-1; D perhaps matches TRBD1 (5 bases). The germline CDR1 and CDR2 sequences are MDHEN and SYDVKM. CDR3 size: 12 residues. Trimming pared 7 bases from V and 8 bases from J, leaving 14 bases between. CDR3 in DNA: TGTGCCAGCATGGGGGGGTTGAGAGAAGCTTTCTTT. Translating it yields CASMGGLREAFF.

Points on this clonotype: Germline is not matched at one junction end, which may reflect a read error. The chain couples TRBV4-2 to TRBJ2-1; 9 nucleotides agree with TRBD2. Germline V gene data show CDR1 as LGHNA and CDR2 as YNFKEQ. This CDR3 contains 17 residues. CDR3 in amino acids: CASSQGVAGASYDEQFF. The CDR3 nucleotides read TGTGCCAGCAGCCAAGGGGTAGCGGGGGCCTCCTACGATGAGCAGTTCTTC.

A word on this clonotype: No conserved phenylalanine or tryptophan is present at the end of the CDR3, so a read error is the likely explanation. The J gene is TRBJ2-1, the V gene TRBV6-6, with D possibly being TRBD1 (6 bases). Germline V lookup: CDR1 MNHNY, CDR2 SVGAGI (reference sequence). The CDR3 runs 17 residues. DNA of the CDR3: TGCGCCAGCAGTGCCCCGTTGGGGGCGTTAGAATCCAATGAGCAGTTCTTA. The encoded protein is CASSAPLGALESNEQFL.

The V call is TRBV6-9, the J call TRBJ2-6; 7 nucleotides line up with TRBD1. Per germline, CDR1 MNHGY and CDR2 SVAAGI. This CDR3 region has 17 residues. The CDR3 sequence: CVSRGGVRSSGANVLTF. In DNA, the CDR3 is TGTGTTAGCAGAGGGGGCGTTCGAAGCTCTGGGGCCAACGTCCTGACTTTC.

This clonotype occurred once. V and J are TRBV5-6 and TRBJ1-2; D is ambiguous. V lost 2 bases, J lost 8 bases, and 13 bases lay in between. CDR1 is SGHDT and CDR2 is YYEEEE in the germline V gene. The length of the CDR3 is 13 residues. CDR3 protein: CASSLVGTEGYTF. The CDR3 DNA reads TGTGCCAGCAGCTTAGTTGGTACAGAAGGCTACACCTTC.

Turning to this clonotype: This could be a read error, since a much larger clone is one nucleotide away. This chain connects TRBV11-2 to TRBJ1-6; TRBD1 agrees at 7 bases. The V gene's germline CDR1 is SGHAT and CDR2 FQNNGV. The CDR3 is 16 amino acids. CDR3 nucleotides: TGTGCCAACAGCTTCGCCGCCGGGACAGCGAATTCACCCCTCCACTTT. Translated: CANSFAAGTANSPLHF.